The source of this TCR beta chain is a study of OX40 agonist ivuxolimab in advanced cancers. V was clipped by 4 bases and J by 13 bases; unmatched bases: 17. The germline V gene has CDR1 GTSNPN and CDR2 SVGIG (reference sequence). There are 15 residues in the CDR3. Produced via immunoSEQ multiplex PCR; TCRdb's table is partial and in-frame only. The repertoire has 72,000 or so clones, around 90% of them found once; the top ten carry under 1%. This sample comprised CD4+ or CD8+ T cells sorted from blood, obtained in a trial of the OX40 agonist ivuxolimab. The rearrangement links TRBV30 to TRBJ2-1; TRBD2 matches at 9 bases. This clonotype was sampled from an adult with an advanced solid tumor such as melanoma, head and neck, liver or kidney cancer. CDR3 amino acids: CAWNRAGTSFGTQFF. In DNA form, the CDR3 reads TGTGCCTGGAACCGCGCCGGGACTAGCTTTGGGACCCAGTTCTTC.